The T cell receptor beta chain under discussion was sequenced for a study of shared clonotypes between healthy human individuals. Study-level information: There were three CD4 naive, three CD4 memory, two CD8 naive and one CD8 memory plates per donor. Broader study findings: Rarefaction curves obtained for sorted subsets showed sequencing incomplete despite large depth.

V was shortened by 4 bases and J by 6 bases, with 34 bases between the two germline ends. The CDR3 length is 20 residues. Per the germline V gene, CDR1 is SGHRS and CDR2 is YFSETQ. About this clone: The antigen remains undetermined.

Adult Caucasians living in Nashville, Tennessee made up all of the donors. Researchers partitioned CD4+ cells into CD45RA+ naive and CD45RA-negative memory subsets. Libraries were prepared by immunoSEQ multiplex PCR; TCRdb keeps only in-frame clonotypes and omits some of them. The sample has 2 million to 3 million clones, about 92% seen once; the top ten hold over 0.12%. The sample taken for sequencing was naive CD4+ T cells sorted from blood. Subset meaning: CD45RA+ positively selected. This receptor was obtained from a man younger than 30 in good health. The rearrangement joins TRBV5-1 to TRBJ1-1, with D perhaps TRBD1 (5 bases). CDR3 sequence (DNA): TGCGCCAGCAGCCCGGTCGGGGCAGGCCAGGAAAGGGTGTTGGATTCTGAAGCTTTCTTT. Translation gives CASSPVGAGQERVLDSEAFF.